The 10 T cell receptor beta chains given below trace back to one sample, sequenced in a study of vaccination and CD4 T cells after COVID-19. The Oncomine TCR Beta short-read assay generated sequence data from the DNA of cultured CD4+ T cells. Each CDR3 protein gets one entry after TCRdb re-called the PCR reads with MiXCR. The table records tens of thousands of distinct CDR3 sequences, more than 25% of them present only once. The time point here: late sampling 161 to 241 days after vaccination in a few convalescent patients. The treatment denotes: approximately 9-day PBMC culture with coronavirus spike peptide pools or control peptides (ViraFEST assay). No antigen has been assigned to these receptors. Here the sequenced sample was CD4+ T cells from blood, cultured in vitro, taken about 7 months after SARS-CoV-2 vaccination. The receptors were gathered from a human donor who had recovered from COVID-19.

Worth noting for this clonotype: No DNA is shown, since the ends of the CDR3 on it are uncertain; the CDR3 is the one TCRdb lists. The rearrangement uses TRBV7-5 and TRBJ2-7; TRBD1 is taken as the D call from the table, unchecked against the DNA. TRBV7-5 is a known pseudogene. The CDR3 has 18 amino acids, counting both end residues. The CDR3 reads CISVPEAPGQGRAYEQYF.

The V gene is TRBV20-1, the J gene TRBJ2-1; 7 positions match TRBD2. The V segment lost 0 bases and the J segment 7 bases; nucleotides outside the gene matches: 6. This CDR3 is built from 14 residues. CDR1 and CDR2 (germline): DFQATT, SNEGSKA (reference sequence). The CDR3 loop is CSARDPGGSNEQFF. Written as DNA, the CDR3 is TGCAGTGCTAGAGATCCGGGAGGAAGTAATGAGCAGTTCTTC.

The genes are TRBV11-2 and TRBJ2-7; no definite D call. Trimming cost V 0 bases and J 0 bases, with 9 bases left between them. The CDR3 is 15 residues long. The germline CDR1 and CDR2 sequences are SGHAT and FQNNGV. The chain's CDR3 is CASSLERTSSYEQYF. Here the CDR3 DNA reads TGTGCCAGCAGCTTAGAGCGGACGAGCTCCTACGAGCAGTACTTC.

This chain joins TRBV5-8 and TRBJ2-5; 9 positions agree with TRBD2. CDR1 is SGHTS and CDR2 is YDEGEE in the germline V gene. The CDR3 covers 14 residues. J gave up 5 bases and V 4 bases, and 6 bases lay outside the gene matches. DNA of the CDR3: TGTGCCAGCAGCCGAGCGGGAGGTCAGGAGACCCAGTACTTC. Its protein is CASSRAGGQETQYF.

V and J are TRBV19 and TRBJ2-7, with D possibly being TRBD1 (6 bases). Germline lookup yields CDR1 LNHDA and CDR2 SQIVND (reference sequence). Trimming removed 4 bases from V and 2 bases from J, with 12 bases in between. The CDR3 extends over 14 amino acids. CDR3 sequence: CASSTTTGPYEQYF. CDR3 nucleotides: TGTGCCAGTAGTACCACTACAGGGCCCTACGAGCAGTACTTC.

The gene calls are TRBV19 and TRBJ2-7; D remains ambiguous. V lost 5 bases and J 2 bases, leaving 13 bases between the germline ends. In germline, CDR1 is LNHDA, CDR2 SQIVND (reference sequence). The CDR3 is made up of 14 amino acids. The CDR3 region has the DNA TGTGCCAGTAGTCTGGAGTACCTAACCTACGAGCAGTACTTC. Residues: CASSLEYLTYEQYF.

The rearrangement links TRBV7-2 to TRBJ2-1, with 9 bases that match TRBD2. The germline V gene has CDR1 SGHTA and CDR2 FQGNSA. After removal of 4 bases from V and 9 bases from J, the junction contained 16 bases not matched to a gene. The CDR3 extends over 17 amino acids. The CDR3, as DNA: TGTGCCAGCAGCTACTTCCGTAGTAGCGGGAGAGTCCCTGAGCAGTTCTTC. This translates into CASSYFRSSGRVPEQFF. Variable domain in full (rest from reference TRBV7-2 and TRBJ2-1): GAGVSQSPSNKVTEKGKDVELRCDPISGHTALYWYRQSLGQGLEFLIYFQGNSAPDKSGLPSDRFSAERTGGSVSTLTIQRTQQEDSAVYLCASSYFRSSGRVPEQFFGPGTRLTVL.

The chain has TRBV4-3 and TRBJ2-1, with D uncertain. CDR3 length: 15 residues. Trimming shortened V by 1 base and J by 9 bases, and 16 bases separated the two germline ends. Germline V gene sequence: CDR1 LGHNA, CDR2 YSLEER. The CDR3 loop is CASSQVFGVPLEQFF. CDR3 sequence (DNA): TGCGCCAGCAGCCAAGTATTTGGTGTACCGCTTGAGCAGTTCTTC.

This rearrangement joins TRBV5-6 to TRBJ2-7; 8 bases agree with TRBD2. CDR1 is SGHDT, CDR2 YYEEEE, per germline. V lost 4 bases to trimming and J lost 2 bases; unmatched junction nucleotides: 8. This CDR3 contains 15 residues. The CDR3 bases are TGTGCCAGCAGCCGGGGGGGGCGCAGGGCCTACGAGCAGTACTTC. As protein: CASSRGGRRAYEQYF.

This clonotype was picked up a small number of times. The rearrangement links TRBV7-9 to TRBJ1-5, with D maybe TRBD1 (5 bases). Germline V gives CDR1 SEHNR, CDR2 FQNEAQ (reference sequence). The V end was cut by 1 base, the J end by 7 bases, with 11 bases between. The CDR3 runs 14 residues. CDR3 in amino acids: CASSLDGGGQPQHF. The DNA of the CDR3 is TGTGCCAGCAGCTTAGATGGGGGAGGCCAGCCCCAGCATTTT.